This T cell receptor beta chain was sequenced in a study of blood T cell repertoires in COVID-19. Looking at the study overall: COVID-19 samples from acute and convalescent phases originated in the United States, Italy and Spain. T cells, B-cell-depleted T cells, or PBMCs supplied cDNA or gDNA.

The CDR3 spans 11 residues. V was cut by 3 bases and J by 2 bases, with 4 bases left in between. Germline lookup yields CDR1 DFQATT and CDR2 SNEGSKA (reference sequence). In the original processing: Estimates of nucleated cell counts were drawn from the amplification of reference gene primers. Measured with immunoSEQ multiplex PCR; TCRdb has only the in-frame clones, and not every one. That table is the source of V, J and clone size, and D and trimming were worked out from the DNA. The sample holds 300,000 to 500,000 clones, roughly 86% seen once. The sample comprised PBMCs or T cells enriched from blood (not recorded which). The chain joins TRBV20-1 to TRBJ1-1; D call uncertain. This receptor was identified in a woman aged 35 to 49 with acute COVID-19. CDR3 loop: CSASPNTEAFF. DNA of the CDR3: TGCAGTGCTAGCCCAAACACTGAAGCTTTCTTT.